This T cell receptor beta chain was observed in a study of T cells in Graves' hyperthyroidism and ophthalmopathy. Study conclusions and caveats: Most thyroid clonotypes expanded above 0.001 appeared in blood too.

Trimming cost V 1 base and J 5 bases, with 12 bases left between them. CDR3 length: 16 residues. Germline CDR1 reads LGHDT; CDR2 reads YNNKEL (reference sequence). There were TCR beta CDR3 regions amplified from RNA transcripts. The TCR CDR3 was amplified in a first-round RT-PCR using the HTBI primer set. TCRdb processed the multiplex PCR reads anew with MiXCR; each CDR3 protein has one entry. The table has a few hundred thousand distinct CDR3 sequences, around 15% seen once. There are many counts of this clonotype. Its antigen is currently unknown. The chain uses TRBV3-1 and TRBJ1-6; no clear D gene. What was sequenced was blood. This clonotype originated in a woman aged 40 to 55 with Graves' ophthalmopathy. CDR3 region: CASSQGWPPDNSPLHF. CDR3 sequence (DNA): TGTGCCAGCAGCCAAGGATGGCCGCCCGATAATTCACCCCTCCACTTT. Full variable domain (rest looked up from reference TRBV3-1 and TRBJ1-6): DTAVSQTPKYLVTQMGNDKSIKCEQNLGHDTMYWYKQDSKKFLKIMFSYNNKELIINETVPNRFSPKSPDKAHLNLHINSLELGDSAVYFCASSQGWPPDNSPLHFGNGTRLTVT.